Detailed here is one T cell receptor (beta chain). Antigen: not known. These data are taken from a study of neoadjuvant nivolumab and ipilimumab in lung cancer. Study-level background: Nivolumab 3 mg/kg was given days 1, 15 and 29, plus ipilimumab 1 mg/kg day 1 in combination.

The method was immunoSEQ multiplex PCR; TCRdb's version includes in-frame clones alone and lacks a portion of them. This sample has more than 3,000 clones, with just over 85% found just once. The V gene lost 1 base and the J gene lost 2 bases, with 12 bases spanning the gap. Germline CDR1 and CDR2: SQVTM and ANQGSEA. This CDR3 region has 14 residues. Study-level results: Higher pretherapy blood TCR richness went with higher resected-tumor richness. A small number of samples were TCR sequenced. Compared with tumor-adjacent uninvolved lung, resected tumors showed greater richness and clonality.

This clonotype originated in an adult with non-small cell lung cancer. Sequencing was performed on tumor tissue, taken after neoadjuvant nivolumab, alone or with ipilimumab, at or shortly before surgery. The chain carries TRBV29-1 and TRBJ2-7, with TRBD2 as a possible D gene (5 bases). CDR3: CSVEAAADPYEQYF. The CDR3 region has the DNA TGCAGCGTTGAAGCCGCAGCGGACCCCTACGAGCAGTACTTC.